These 23 T cell receptor beta chains were sequenced from one sample in a study. MiXCR was run by TCRdb on the RT-PCR reads, yielding one entry per CDR3 protein. The sample carries 650,000 to 800,000 distinct CDR3 sequences, 12% to 15% recorded once. Sequencing used memory CD4+ T cells from blood. Receptors originate from a female donor in good health, serving as a healthy control.

V gene TRBV5-1 combines with J gene TRBJ1-4; 7 nucleotides align to TRBD1. This CDR3 comprises 15 residues. CDR1 and CDR2 from the germline V gene are SGHRS and YFSETQ. The ends lost 0 bases at V and 8 bases at J; junction bases unmatched: 7. For the CDR3, the DNA is TGCGCCAGCAGCTTGGCCGGGACAGAAGGCGAAAAACTGTTTTTT. Encoded protein: CASSLAGTEGEKLFF.

In its sample, this clonotype was seen a few times. The gene calls are TRBV20-1 and TRBJ1-2; D is perhaps TRBD1 (5 bases). This CDR3 spans 14 amino acids. Between the trimmed V and J ends, which lost 3 bases and 5 bases, there was a span of 16 bases. Germline loops: CDR1 DFQATT, CDR2 SNEGSKA (reference sequence). This chain's CDR3 is CSASEVGGDYGYTF. CDR3 in DNA: TGCAGTGCTAGTGAGGTTGGAGGGGATTATGGCTACACCTTC.

Only a few counts were recorded for this clonotype. The rearrangement uses TRBV9 and TRBJ1-2, with 9 bases that match TRBD1. Germline CDR1 SGDLS, CDR2 YYNGEE. Trimming cost V 7 bases and J 6 bases; bases outside gene matches: 13. The CDR3 consists of 15 residues. The CDR3 region has the DNA TGTGCCAGCGCTAAGCTTACAGGGGGCCTCGATGGCTACACCTTC. Residues: CASAKLTGGLDGYTF.

This clonotype was counted a few times. This chain uses TRBV7-6 with TRBJ1-4; D possibly corresponds to TRBD1 (5 bases). Germline values: CDR1 SGHVS, CDR2 FNYEAQ. CDR3 size: 16 residues. Trimming removed 1 base at V and 8 bases at J, with 17 bases between. The CDR3 coding sequence is TGTGCCAGCAGCTTAGGAGGTCGGGGACTGGGGGAAAAACTGTTTTTT. This translates into CASSLGGRGLGEKLFF. Based on the CDR3 plus reference TRBV7-6 and TRBJ1-4, the full variable domain is GAGVSQSPRYKVTKRGQDVALRCDPISGHVSLYWYRQALGQGPEFLTYFNYEAQQDKSGLPNDRFSAERPEGSISTLTIQRTEQRDSAMYRCASSLGGRGLGEKLFFGSGTQLSVL.

The rearrangement joins TRBV3-1 to TRBJ1-5, with D unresolved. This CDR3 has 14 residues. V lost 1 base and J 7 bases, leaving 11 bases between the germline ends. CDR1 is LGHDT and CDR2 is YNNKEL in the germline V gene (reference sequence). CDR3 coding DNA: TGTGCCAGCAGCCAAGGAGGCCTCCTGCAGCCCCAGCATTTT. This encodes CASSQGGLLQPQHF.

This clonotype was observed at least ten times. This sequence joins TRBV12-3 or TRBV12-4 and TRBJ1-6, with D uncertain. Trimming pared 8 bases from V and 6 bases from J, leaving 14 bases between. The CDR3 has 14 amino acids. Here the CDR3 reads CASQVGVPNSPLHF. The CDR3 DNA follows: TGTGCCAGCCAGGTCGGGGTCCCTAATTCACCCCTCCACTTT.

The rearrangement uses TRBV28 and TRBJ1-5; possibly TRBD1 for D (5 bases). The V gene's germline CDR1 is MDHEN and CDR2 SYDVKM. Trimming took off 5 bases at V and 6 bases at J, with 11 bases between the two ends. This CDR3 has 13 amino acids. The CDR3 DNA reads as TGTGCCAGCAGTAAAGAAAGGGGTCAGCCCCAGCATTTT. Translating it yields CASSKERGQPQHF.

The table lists this clonotype with a few counts. V and J are TRBV27 and TRBJ1-1, with a tentative D call TRBD1 (6 bases). V was shortened by 4 bases and J by 7 bases, with 13 bases between the two germline ends. The CDR3 contains 13 residues. CDR1 and CDR2 (germline): MNHEY, SMNVEV (reference sequence). CDR3 DNA sequence: TGTGCCAGCAGTTCCTCGACAGGTCTTGAAGCTTTCTTT. The encoded protein is CASSSSTGLEAFF.

This clonotype was counted between two and nine times. This chain joins TRBV7-2 and TRBJ2-7; D is undetermined. This CDR3 is 13 amino acids long. Trimming shortened V by 1 base and J by 4 bases, and 8 bases separated the two germline ends. Germline loops: CDR1 SGHTA, CDR2 FQGNSA. In DNA, the CDR3 is TGTGCCAGCAGCTTAGACGCGACGTACGAGCAGTACTTC. Translated: CASSLDATYEQYF.

V and J are TRBV7-9 and TRBJ2-1, with D perhaps matching TRBD2 (5 bases). CDR1 and CDR2 from the germline V gene are SEHNR and FQNEAQ (reference sequence). The V gene lost 7 bases and the J gene lost 8 bases, with 18 bases spanning the gap. There are 14 residues in the CDR3. For the CDR3, the DNA is TGTGCCAGCACTCCGAGACTATTTTCAGATGAGCAGTTCTTC. Translating gives CASTPRLFSDEQFF.

The chain carries TRBV6-1 and TRBJ2-3; no reliable D call. Trimming removed 6 bases from V and 0 bases from J, with 10 bases in between. Germline CDR1 reads MNHNS; CDR2 reads SASEGT. The CDR3 consists of 14 residues. The CDR3 protein is CASRTGFSTDTQYF. The DNA of the CDR3 is TGTGCCAGCAGGACGGGCTTCAGCACAGATACGCAGTATTTT.

This clonotype has a handful of counts. The chain joins TRBV18 to TRBJ1-4; the D gene is possibly TRBD1 (5 bases). Germline CDR1 is KGHSH and CDR2 is LQKENI. The germline V and J ends were trimmed by 1 base and 7 bases, with 19 bases remaining between them. CDR3 length: 17 residues. CDR3 protein: CASSPLQGPTRGEKLFF. The CDR3 region has the DNA TGTGCCAGCTCACCACTGCAAGGACCAACAAGGGGTGAAAAACTGTTTTTT.

This clonotype was seen ten or more times. This CDR3 is CASSQDWAGDYEQYF. In DNA, the CDR3 is TGCGCCAGCAGCCAAGATTGGGCAGGGGATTACGAGCAGTACTTC. V and J are TRBV4-1 and TRBJ2-7; D is perhaps TRBD1 (6 bases). The germline gives CDR1 MGHRA, CDR2 YSYEKL. Trimming cost V 0 bases and J 4 bases, with 13 bases left between them. The CDR3 consists of 15 residues.

This clonotype was counted only a few times. Here the CDR3 DNA reads TGTGCCAGCAGTATTTCCTTCCTGGGCACTGAAGCTTTCTTT. Its protein is CASSISFLGTEAFF. This rearrangement joins TRBV6-1 to TRBJ1-1; D unclear. Germline CDR1 reads MNHNS; CDR2 reads SASEGT. This CDR3 is built from 14 residues. The V and J ends lost 5 bases and 4 bases respectively, with 14 bases between them.

This clonotype was counted between two and nine times. The chain employs TRBV29-1 and TRBJ1-2; D is perhaps TRBD1 (6 bases). CDR1 SQVTM and CDR2 ANQGSEA come from the germline V gene. V lost 5 bases and J 4 bases, leaving 14 bases between the germline ends. The CDR3 spans 13 residues. CDR3 region: CSVPTGGTYGYTF. In nucleotides, the CDR3 is TGCAGCGTTCCCACCGGGGGCACCTATGGCTACACCTTC.

The chain combines TRBV11-2 with TRBJ1-2, with TRBD1 matching 7 bases. The V segment lost 7 bases and the J segment 0 bases; nucleotides outside the gene matches: 8. The CDR3 runs 15 residues. Germline V gene data show CDR1 as SGHAT and CDR2 as FQNNGV. DNA for the CDR3: TGTGCCAGCACCGTAACGGGACAGTCTAACTATGGCTACACCTTC. This encodes CASTVTGQSNYGYTF.

As to this clonotype: It is unclear where the CDR3 begins or ends on the DNA, so no DNA is shown, and the CDR3 is as TCRdb lists it. The chain couples TRBV12-3 or TRBV12-4 to TRBJ2-2. Termini included, the CDR3 measures 10 amino acids. CDR3 amino acids: CASSRWSCFF.

The gene calls are TRBV20-1 and TRBJ2-7; TRBD2 matches 9 bases. The germline CDR1 and CDR2 sequences are DFQATT and SNEGSKA (reference sequence). Losses at the gene ends were 3 bases for V and 6 bases for J; bases not matched to a gene: 12. The CDR3 has 15 residues. CDR3 DNA: TGCAGTGCTAGCCACGCTAGCGGGATACCTTTCGAGCAGTACTTC. Its protein is CSASHASGIPFEQYF.

This clonotype occurred once. The chain uses TRBV5-5 and TRBJ2-1, with TRBD2 matching 10 bases. Trimming took 4 bases from V and 7 from J; bases not matched to a gene: 11. Germline V gene lookup returns CDR1 SGHKS and CDR2 YYEKEE (reference sequence). There are 16 residues in the CDR3. For the CDR3, the DNA is TGTGCCAGCAGCCCGGGGACTAGCGAAAGGGGGAATGAGCAGTTCTTC. Residues: CASSPGTSERGNEQFF. The full variable domain, in which reference TRBV5-5 and TRBJ2-1 provide the parts outside the CDR3, is DAGVTQSPTHLIKTRGQQVTLRCSPISGHKSVSWYQQVLGQGPQFIFQYYEKEERGRGNFPDRFSARQFPNYSSELNVNALLLGDSALYLCASSPGTSERGNEQFFGPGTRLTVL.

This clonotype has a handful of counts. The chain is built from TRBV6-2 or TRBV6-3 and TRBJ1-5, with no clear D. With 2 bases removed from V and 3 bases from J, the gap between germline ends came to 8 bases. This CDR3 comprises 14 residues. Germline CDR1 is MNHEY and CDR2 is SVGEGT. Here the CDR3 reads CASSYGQHNQPQHF. The CDR3, as DNA: TGTGCCAGCAGTTACGGGCAGCACAATCAGCCCCAGCATTTT.

The sample holds many counts of this clonotype. This rearrangement joins TRBV7-9 to TRBJ1-1; 8 positions agree with TRBD1. CDR3 length: 14 residues. Trimming removed 5 bases from V and 7 bases from J; junction bases left unmatched: 9. Germline V lookup: CDR1 SEHNR, CDR2 FQNEAQ (reference sequence). Here the CDR3 DNA reads TGTGCCAGCAGCCCTCTGGACAGGGAGATTGAAGCTTTCTTT. Translating it yields CASSPLDREIEAFF.

The chain uses TRBV18 and TRBJ2-1; D not certain. The CDR3 contains 15 residues. Trimming took off 4 bases at V and 7 bases at J, with 17 bases between the two ends. CDR1 is KGHSH and CDR2 is LQKENI in the germline V gene. In nucleotides, the CDR3 is TGTGCCAGCTCACGAGGTCAGTCAATGGCAAATGAGCAGTTCTTC. Translation gives CASSRGQSMANEQFF.

This clonotype showed up many times. The rearrangement uses TRBV7-2 and TRBJ2-7, with D hard to call. This CDR3 has 13 amino acids. Trimming cost V 4 bases and J 6 bases, with 13 bases left between them. Germline V CDR1 and CDR2: SGHTA, FQGNSA. CDR3 sequence: CASSSSYSGEQYF. CDR3 DNA sequence: TGTGCCAGCAGCTCGTCTTATTCGGGCGAGCAGTACTTC.